The 14 T cell receptor beta chains listed next were all sequenced from one sample in a study of beta chain features in type 1 diabetes (dated by TCRdb to the late 2010s). Antigen specificity for these receptors is unknown. The library was produced with the immunoSEQ multiplex PCR assay. The High Capacity cDNA Reverse Transcription Kit was used to reverse transcribe all of the isolated RNA, meaning that expressed TCRB transcripts were what got sequenced. TCRdb re-hosts the immuneACCESS table, in-frame sequences only. Its copies lack some clones; in the studies checked, an unresolved V gene accounts for under half of them, and the cause for the rest is not known. Counted in this sample were about 260,000 clones; around 20% of them appeared once. The ten biggest clones cover 0.028% of the sample. Study-wide conclusions, independent of this receptor: A moderate but significant shortening of TCRB CDR3 length was observed in type 1 diabetes patients in all four CD4+ subsets.

Sequenced: naive CD4+ T cells from blood. What the cell subset or site label conveys for this sample: true naive CD4+ T cells. All receptors come from a woman in her thirties or forties with type 1 diabetes.

The J gene is TRBJ1-1, the V gene TRBV29-1; the D is unclear. The CDR3 totals 12 residues. V lost 4 bases to trimming and J lost 1 base, with 7 bases between them. Germline CDR1 SQVTM, CDR2 ANQGSEA. The CDR3 is CSVVSGNTEAFF. The CDR3 DNA reads as TGCAGCGTTGTTAGTGGGAACACTGAAGCTTTCTTT.

CDR3 DNA sequence: TGTGCCAGCTCACCGGGCCTGAGCACCTACGAGCAGTACTTC. Protein product: CASSPGLSTYEQYF. The V call is TRBV18, the J call TRBJ2-7; D uncertain. V was cut by 3 bases and J by 2 bases, with 11 bases left in between. CDR1 and CDR2 from the germline V gene are KGHSH and LQKENI. CDR3 length equals 14 residues.

V is TRBV7-2 and J is TRBJ2-3; 11 nucleotides agree with TRBD2. Germline CDR1 SGHTA, CDR2 FQGNSA. Trimming cost V 6 bases and J 6 bases; bases outside gene matches: 8. The CDR3 has 15 amino acids. The CDR3 loop reads CASSFGLAGRDTQYF. The CDR3 DNA reads as TGTGCCAGCAGTTTTGGACTAGCGGGTAGGGATACGCAGTATTTT.

V and J are TRBV7-9 and TRBJ1-1; D gene uncertain. The CDR3 covers 14 residues. Trimming pared 2 bases from V and 1 base from J, leaving 8 bases between. Germline loops: CDR1 SEHNR, CDR2 FQNEAQ (reference sequence). CDR3 in DNA: TGTGCCAGCAGCTTAAACAGCCAGAACACTGAAGCTTTCTTT. Its translation: CASSLNSQNTEAFF. Variable domain in full (rest from reference TRBV7-9 and TRBJ1-1): DTGVSQNPRHKITKRGQNVTFRCDPISEHNRLYWYRQTLGQGPEFLTYFQNEAQLEKSRLLSDRFSAERPKGSFSTLEIQRTEQGDSAMYLCASSLNSQNTEAFFGQGTRLTVV.

The CDR3 nucleotides are TGTGCCAGCAGCAGCGCCCTGGAGACCCAGTACTTC. It is translated as CASSSALETQYF. V and J are TRBV5-4 and TRBJ2-5; D unresolved. The CDR3 totals 12 residues. Germline CDR1 is SGHNT and CDR2 is YYREEE (reference sequence). Trimming stripped 4 bases from V and 5 bases from J, with 9 bases between. The full variable domain, completed using reference TRBV5-4 and TRBJ2-5, is ETGVTQSPTHLIKTRGQQVTLRCSSQSGHNTVSWYQQALGQGPQFIFQYYREEENGRGNFPPRFSGLQFPNYSSELNVNALELDDSALYLCASSSALETQYFGPGTRLLVL.

In this sample, this clone turned up once. The chain uses TRBV28 and TRBJ2-1; possibly TRBD1 for D (6 bases). The V gene's germline CDR1 is MDHEN and CDR2 SYDVKM. Between the trimmed V and J ends, which lost 6 bases and 4 bases, there was a span of 13 bases. The CDR3 has 14 amino acids. CDR3 protein: CASSLTGNYNEQFF. The CDR3 DNA reads as TGTGCCAGCAGCCTCACAGGGAATTACAATGAGCAGTTCTTC.

This clone has a handful of counts. Other DNA sequences in this specimen translate into the identical CDR3. The chain uses TRBV7-9 and TRBJ1-5, with 8 bases matching TRBD1. Germline values: CDR1 SEHNR, CDR2 FQNEAQ (reference sequence). CDR3 length: 15 residues. V gave up 6 bases and J gave up 2 bases; unmatched junction bases: 6. The CDR3 sequence is CASSFGQGGNQPQHF. CDR3 in DNA: TGTGCCAGCAGTTTTGGACAGGGTGGCAATCAGCCCCAGCATTTT. Combining the CDR3 with reference TRBV7-9 and TRBJ1-5 gives the whole variable domain DTGVSQNPRHKITKRGQNVTFRCDPISEHNRLYWYRQTLGQGPEFLTYFQNEAQLEKSRLLSDRFSAERPKGSFSTLEIQRTEQGDSAMYLCASSFGQGGNQPQHFGDGTRLSIL.

The sample holds a few counts of this clone. The genes are TRBV7-9 and TRBJ1-1, with a possible D match to TRBD1 (6 bases). The CDR3 totals 17 residues. Germline V CDR1 and CDR2: SEHNR, FQNEAQ (reference sequence). V was shortened by 1 base and J by 2 bases, with 17 bases between the two germline ends. CDR3 loop: CASSLVLTSGTNTEAFF. CDR3 nucleotides: TGTGCCAGCAGCTTAGTGCTGACGTCTGGGACAAACACTGAAGCTTTCTTT.

In this sample, this clone turned up once. V and J are TRBV5-4 and TRBJ2-3, with TRBD2 matching 8 bases. V lost 4 bases, J lost 4 bases, and 8 bases stayed unmatched. From germline, CDR1 is SGHNT and CDR2 YYREEE (reference sequence). The CDR3 extends over 15 amino acids. Here the CDR3 reads CASSPGGVSADTQYF. The CDR3 region has the DNA TGTGCCAGCAGCCCCGGGGGGGTTAGCGCAGATACGCAGTATTTT. The full variable domain, its missing parts supplied by reference TRBV5-4 and TRBJ2-3, is ETGVTQSPTHLIKTRGQQVTLRCSSQSGHNTVSWYQQALGQGPQFIFQYYREEENGRGNFPPRFSGLQFPNYSSELNVNALELDDSALYLCASSPGGVSADTQYFGPGTRLTVL.

The chain recombines TRBV7-3 with TRBJ1-1, with D possibly matching TRBD1 (5 bases). The CDR3 has 14 residues. The V and J ends lost 5 bases and 1 base respectively, with 11 bases between them. The germline gives CDR1 SGHTA, CDR2 FQGTGA. The CDR3, as DNA: TGTGCCAGCAGCGCCTCGGGGGGGAACACTGAAGCTTTCTTT. Amino acid sequence: CASSASGGNTEAFF.

This clone showed up just a few times. The chain combines TRBV30 with TRBJ1-2; D may be TRBD1 (6 bases). V was cut by 0 bases and J by 7 bases, with 6 bases left in between. This CDR3 contains 11 residues. The germline gives CDR1 GTSNPN, CDR2 SVGIG (reference sequence). In nucleotides, the CDR3 is TGTGCCTGGAGTGTACAGGGTGGCTACACCTTC. As protein: CAWSVQGGYTF.

This clone was detected only a few times. The CDR3 sequence is CASTLSPGPNQPQHF. DNA for the CDR3: TGTGCCAGTACCCTGAGTCCAGGGCCCAATCAGCCCCAGCATTTT. The chain employs TRBV2 and TRBJ1-5; D is possibly TRBD1 (5 bases). Germline loops: CDR1 SNHLY, CDR2 FYNNEI. V was clipped by 9 bases and J by 3 bases, with 18 bases between them. This CDR3 is 15 amino acids long.

The V call is TRBV5-4, the J call TRBJ1-2; 8 bases align to TRBD1. The trim removed 4 bases at V and 5 bases at J, leaving 7 bases unmatched. The length of the CDR3 is 14 residues. The germline V gene encodes CDR1 SGHNT and CDR2 YYREEE (reference sequence). The CDR3 is CASSGPGQVYGYTF. In nucleotides, the CDR3 is TGTGCCAGCAGCGGACCGGGACAGGTTTATGGCTACACCTTC. The whole variable domain, filled in from reference TRBV5-4 and TRBJ1-2, reads ETGVTQSPTHLIKTRGQQVTLRCSSQSGHNTVSWYQQALGQGPQFIFQYYREEENGRGNFPPRFSGLQFPNYSSELNVNALELDDSALYLCASSGPGQVYGYTFGSGTRLTVV.

This clone was counted a few times. The V gene is TRBV19, the J gene TRBJ1-2; possible D gene TRBD1, 5 bases. Germline CDR1 reads LNHDA; CDR2 reads SQIVND (reference sequence). V was shortened by 5 bases and J by 5 bases, with 9 bases between the two germline ends. CDR3 length: 12 residues. CDR3 in amino acids: CASSVDSYGYTF. The CDR3 nucleotides read TGTGCCAGTAGTGTCGACAGTTATGGCTACACCTTC. Using reference TRBV19 and TRBJ1-2 for the parts outside the CDR3, the full variable domain is DGGITQSPKYLFRKEGQNVTLSCEQNLNHDAMYWYRQDPGQGLRLIYYSQIVNDFQKGDIAEGYSVSREKKESFPLTVTSAQKNPTAFYLCASSVDSYGYTFGSGTRLTVV.